The 21 T cell receptor beta chains below were found in one sample sequenced in a study of read filtering for tumor transcriptome and immune sequencing. From 300 to 450 ng of RNA, a library with molecular barcoded alpha/delta and beta/gamma adaptors was made. In TCRdb, the reads were re-called with MiXCR into one record per CDR3 protein. The sample has about 130,000 distinct CDR3 sequences, roughly 13% seen once. Sequenced: a population of CD138-negative cells sorted from bone marrow. The origin of the receptors is a donor at least 40 years old with multiple myeloma.

This sequence joins TRBV10-3 and TRBJ2-5; D is ambiguous. The germline V gene has CDR1 ENHRY and CDR2 SYGVKD. The CDR3 has 12 amino acids. The germline V and J ends were trimmed by 3 bases and 6 bases, with 8 bases remaining between them. CDR3 sequence (DNA): TGTGCCATCAGTGAAGCGTCCCAGACCCAGTACTTC. Amino acids: CAISEASQTQYF.

This clonotype was recorded many times. This chain joins TRBV28 and TRBJ2-4, with 9 bases lining up with TRBD1. CDR1 is MDHEN, CDR2 SYDVKM, per germline. The J segment lost 7 bases and the V segment lost 5 bases, leaving 9 bases of the junction unmatched. The CDR3 consists of 15 residues. This chain's CDR3 is CASSQRQGVVNIQYF. CDR3 nucleotides: TGTGCCAGCAGTCAACGACAGGGGGTAGTCAACATTCAGTACTTC.

Notes on this clonotype: A far larger clone is one base from this, pointing to a likely read error. The chain combines TRBV11-3 with TRBJ2-1; no firm D call. V was clipped by 2 bases and J by 8 bases, with 22 bases between them. The germline CDR1 and CDR2 sequences are SGHNT and YENEEA. This CDR3 has 17 amino acids. The CDR3 DNA reads as TGTGCCAGCAGCTTAAGGTCGGGCACACACCTGAACGATGAGCAGTTCTTC. Its protein product is CASSLRSGTHLNDEQFF.

This clonotype was seen repeatedly, ten times or more. The J gene is TRBJ2-3, the V gene TRBV5-1, with TRBD2 matching over 11 bases. V lost 4 bases, J lost 14 bases, and 12 bases stayed unmatched. The CDR3 covers 14 residues. Per the germline V gene, CDR1 is SGHRS and CDR2 is YFSETQ. The CDR3 DNA sequence: TGCGCCAGCAGCCCGGAACTAGCGGGGGCTAAAAGGTATTTT. Its protein is CASSPELAGAKRYF.

This clonotype was counted ten times or more. The chain couples TRBV9 to TRBJ1-5; 7 bases agree with TRBD1. The CDR3 length is 15 residues. V lost 5 bases, J lost 0 bases, and 5 bases stayed unmatched. Germline lookup yields CDR1 SGDLS and CDR2 YYNGEE. CDR3 coding DNA: TGTGCCAGCAGTTATACAGGGGATAGCAATCAGCCCCAGCATTTT. As protein: CASSYTGDSNQPQHF. Based on the CDR3 plus reference TRBV9 and TRBJ1-5, the full variable domain is DSGVTQTPKHLITATGQRVTLRCSPRSGDLSVYWYQQSLDQGLQFLIQYYNGEERAKGNILERFSAQQFPDLHSELNLSSLELGDSALYFCASSYTGDSNQPQHFGDGTRLSIL.

This clonotype came up a few times. A much larger clone is a single base away; this may be a read error. The chain combines TRBV18 with TRBJ2-1; D call uncertain. The CDR3 has 16 amino acids. Germline assignment: CDR1 KGHSH and CDR2 LQKENI. Written as DNA, the CDR3 is TGTGCCAGCTCACCACCGGTAGCTTACACCTACAAGGAGCAGTTCTTC. This translates into CASSPPVAYTYKEQFF.

This clonotype was seen a handful of times. The genes are TRBV7-9 and TRBJ2-3, with TRBD2 identical over 8 bases. V dropped 3 bases and J dropped 3; count of bases not matched to a gene: 8. In germline, CDR1 is SEHNR, CDR2 FQNEAQ (reference sequence). The CDR3 is made up of 16 amino acids. CDR3: CASSFLSLAETDTQYF. The CDR3 nucleotides read TGTGCCAGCAGCTTCCTATCACTAGCGGAAACAGATACGCAGTATTTT.

This clonotype was found many times. The chain employs TRBV20-1 and TRBJ2-1; D ambiguous. The germline V and J ends were trimmed by 2 bases and 0 bases, with 11 bases remaining between them. CDR3 length: 15 amino acids. Germline V gene lookup returns CDR1 DFQATT and CDR2 SNEGSKA (reference sequence). As DNA, the CDR3 is TGCAGTGCTAGAAAAGGGCTTTCCTCCTACAATGAGCAGTTCTTC. Translated: CSARKGLSSYNEQFF.

This clonotype was seen many times. This chain uses TRBV3-1 with TRBJ1-1; D is possibly TRBD1 (6 bases). Looked up from germline, CDR1 is LGHDT and CDR2 is YNNKEL (reference sequence). V was shortened by 2 bases and J by 3 bases, with 13 bases between the two germline ends. The CDR3 sequence is 15 residues long. The CDR3 protein is CASSQFTGGYTEAFF. CDR3 in DNA: TGTGCCAGCAGCCAATTTACGGGGGGCTACACTGAAGCTTTCTTT.

This clonotype appeared many times. This chain joins TRBV5-1 and TRBJ2-7, with 8 positions matching TRBD2. V trimming: 3 bases; J trimming: 3 bases; junction bases outside the gene matches: 8. This CDR3 has 15 amino acids. Germline V gives CDR1 SGHRS, CDR2 YFSETQ. CDR3 in amino acids: CASSSQAGVGYEQYF. Here the CDR3 DNA reads TGCGCCAGCAGCTCGCAAGCGGGAGTGGGCTACGAGCAGTACTTC.

This clonotype was seen ten or more times. The rearrangement links TRBV11-2 to TRBJ2-1; a possible D gene is TRBD2 (6 bases). Germline V CDR1 and CDR2: SGHAT, FQNNGV. Trimming shortened V by 1 base and J by 3 bases, and 10 bases separated the two germline ends. CDR3 length: 15 amino acids. As DNA, the CDR3 is TGTGCCAGCAGCTTAGTCGGGAGCGTCTACAATGAGCAGTTCTTC. Translated, it gives CASSLVGSVYNEQFF.

This clonotype has more than one count but fewer than ten. J is TRBJ2-3 and V is TRBV7-9, with D unclear. Trimming took 7 bases from V and 0 from J, leaving 14 bases between them. Germline V CDR1 and CDR2: SEHNR, FQNEAQ (reference sequence). CDR3 length equals 15 residues. This CDR3 reads CASTGLRLSTDTQYF. DNA of the CDR3: TGTGCCAGCACGGGCCTGAGGCTCAGCACAGATACGCAGTATTTT.

The genes are TRBV3-1 and TRBJ2-7; D unclear. This CDR3 has 13 residues. V lost 0 bases and J lost 3, with 6 bases in between. The germline V gene has CDR1 LGHDT and CDR2 YNNKEL (reference sequence). CDR3: CASSQEANYEQYF. CDR3 nucleotides: TGTGCCAGCAGCCAAGAAGCCAACTACGAGCAGTACTTC.

The chain joins TRBV6-1 to TRBJ1-5; D may be TRBD1 (6 bases). V was clipped by 6 bases and J by 4 bases, with 16 bases between them. Per germline, CDR1 MNHNS and CDR2 SASEGT. This CDR3 is built from 15 residues. CDR3 DNA: TGTGCCAGCAGATATAACAGGGTTGGAAATCAGCCCCAGCATTTT. This encodes CASRYNRVGNQPQHF.

This clonotype was seen a handful of times. A much larger clonotype is one base distant, so this may be a read error. The chain uses TRBV20-1 and TRBJ1-4; the match to TRBD1 covers 7 bases. J lost 8 bases, V lost 3 bases, and 6 bases had no gene match. The CDR3 runs to 13 residues. Germline CDR1 and CDR2: DFQATT and SNEGSKA (reference sequence). The DNA for the CDR3 is TGCAGTGCTAGTGCTGACAGGGACGAAAAACTGTTTTTT. Its protein product is CSASADRDEKLFF.

This clonotype was observed at least ten times. The V call is TRBV29-1, the J call TRBJ2-2; D might be TRBD1 or TRBD2, each matching 5 bases. CDR3 size: 13 residues. Trimming pared 4 bases from V and 0 bases from J, leaving 6 bases between. From germline, CDR1 is SQVTM and CDR2 ANQGSEA. The CDR3 DNA sequence: TGCAGCGTTGGAGGGGCGAACACCGGGGAGCTGTTTTTT. Its protein product is CSVGGANTGELFF.

This clonotype was picked up a small number of times. V usage is TRBV19 and J usage is TRBJ2-1, with 7 nucleotides matching TRBD1. The CDR3 runs to 14 residues. The ends lost 7 bases at V and 5 bases at J; junction bases unmatched: 8. CDR1 and CDR2 from the germline V gene are LNHDA and SQIVND (reference sequence). CDR3 residues: CASTRTGENNEQFF. In nucleotides, the CDR3 is TGTGCCAGTACCCGGACAGGAGAAAACAATGAGCAGTTCTTC.

This clonotype was counted ten times or more. The chain is built from TRBV5-5 and TRBJ2-3; 8 nucleotides agree with TRBD2. J lost 0 bases, V lost 1 base, and 4 bases had no gene match. Looked up from germline, CDR1 is SGHKS and CDR2 is YYEKEE (reference sequence). The CDR3 is made up of 16 amino acids. CDR3 sequence reads: CASSLRGGLSTDTQYF. Written as DNA, the CDR3 is TGTGCCAGCAGCTTGCGGGGGGGACTGAGCACAGATACGCAGTATTTT. The full variable domain, completed using reference TRBV5-5 and TRBJ2-3, is DAGVTQSPTHLIKTRGQQVTLRCSPISGHKSVSWYQQVLGQGPQFIFQYYEKEERGRGNFPDRFSARQFPNYSSELNVNALLLGDSALYLCASSLRGGLSTDTQYFGPGTRLTVL.

Ten or more counts support this clonotype. CDR3 loop: CASSDTRGLMNYGYTF. The CDR3, as DNA: TGTGCCAGCAGTGATACTCGTGGACTTATGAACTATGGCTACACCTTC. The chain carries TRBV2 and TRBJ1-2, with D hard to call. Germline V lookup: CDR1 SNHLY, CDR2 FYNNEI. V was cut by 3 bases and J by 2 bases, with 16 bases left in between. The CDR3 loop spans 16 amino acids.

In this sample, this clonotype turned up many times. The chain employs TRBV7-2 and TRBJ2-2; 7 bases agree with TRBD2. V trimming: 4 bases; J trimming: 0 bases; junction bases outside the gene matches: 2. Germline V gene data show CDR1 as SGHTA and CDR2 as FQGNSA. This CDR3 is 15 amino acids long. CDR3 bases: TGTGCCAGCAGCTGGGCGGGGGCGAACACCGGGGAGCTGTTTTTT. As protein: CASSWAGANTGELFF.

In its sample, this clonotype was seen many times. The rearrangement uses TRBV4-1 and TRBJ1-1, with 12 bases fitting TRBD1. The CDR3 is made up of 16 amino acids. The V segment lost 3 bases and the J segment 4 bases; nucleotides outside the gene matches: 6. Germline lookup yields CDR1 MGHRA and CDR2 YSYEKL. The CDR3 region has the DNA TGCGCCAGCAGCCAGGGACAGGGGGCCTTTGGCACTGAAGCTTTCTTT. This sequence encodes CASSQGQGAFGTEAFF.